These T cell receptor beta chains were read from a single sample in a study of cytomegalovirus exposure and HLA in healthy donors. Assay: immunoSEQ multiplex PCR; the TCRdb copy retains only in-frame clones and omits some. The repertoire holds approximately 100,000 clones, with approximately 71% as singletons. The sample consisted of PBMCs. The receptors were sampled from a man between 35 and 55 years old in good health and CMV-seronegative. CDR3s include the opening cysteine and the closing phenylalanine or tryptophan. Fields, in order: J gene, clone size, D gene, V gene, CDR3 DNA, CDR3 protein. D genes are given only for firm matches. Some rows mark clone size as missing; the rest say once, few, many or name a class of expanded clone.

J gene: TRBJ1-1
clone size: few
D gene: TRBD1
V gene: TRBV5-1
CDR3 DNA: TGCGCCAGCAGCAAAGGGACAGGGCGGGAGTACACTGAAGCTTTCTTT
CDR3 protein: CASSKGTGREYTEAFF

J gene: TRBJ1-2
clone size: .
D gene: TRBD1
V gene: TRBV6-1
CDR3 DNA: TGTGCCAGCAGTGTGACAGGGCGTGATCCTAGTTATGGCTACACCTTC
CDR3 protein: CASSVTGRDPSYGYTF

J gene: TRBJ2-3
clone size: .
D gene: TRBD2
V gene: TRBV10-3
CDR3 DNA: TGTGCCATCAGTGATGCGCGGGGGGGCCCAGATACGCAGTATTTT
CDR3 protein: CAISDARGGPDTQYF

J gene: TRBJ1-6
clone size: .
D gene: TRBD1
V gene: TRBV4-3
CDR3 DNA: TGCGCCAGCAGCCAGCGCCGCTCCGGGACAGGGGGATCACCCCTCCACTTT
CDR3 protein: CASSQRRSGTGGSPLHF

J gene: TRBJ1-2
clone size: .
D gene: .
V gene: TRBV5-1
CDR3 DNA: TGCGCCAGCAGCTTGTCCCGGGATGGCTACACCTTC
CDR3 protein: CASSLSRDGYTF

J gene: TRBJ1-5
clone size: .
D gene: .
V gene: TRBV21-1
CDR3 DNA: TGTGCCAGCAGCAAAATGGAAGGTTCACGGGATATCGTTTTTCGATATAGCAATCAGCCCCAGCATTTT
CDR3 protein: CASSKMEGSRDIVFRYSNQPQHF

J gene: TRBJ1-4
clone size: once
D gene: TRBD1
V gene: TRBV7-9
CDR3 DNA: TGTGCCAGCAGCTTAGAAGCAGGGGGCTCTGAAAAACTGTTTTTT
CDR3 protein: CASSLEAGGSEKLFF

J gene: TRBJ1-2
clone size: once
D gene: TRBD1
V gene: TRBV5-6
CDR3 DNA: TGTGCCAGCAGGGAGACAGGGGGGAAACAACTGGCCTATGGCTACACCTTC
CDR3 protein: CASRETGGKQLAYGYTF

J gene: TRBJ2-1
clone size: .
D gene: TRBD2
V gene: TRBV2
CDR3 DNA: TGTGCCAGCAGTGGACTAGCGGGGGGGAGCTCCTACAATGAGCAGTTCTTC
CDR3 protein: CASSGLAGGSSYNEQFF

J gene: TRBJ1-6
clone size: .
D gene: TRBD1
V gene: TRBV7-2
CDR3 DNA: TGTGCCAGCAGCTCCGACAGGGGGTATTCACCCCTCCACTTT
CDR3 protein: CASSSDRGYSPLHF

J gene: TRBJ2-7
clone size: .
D gene: .
V gene: TRBV7-2
CDR3 DNA: TGTGCCAGCAGCTTAGCCGGTCAAACCTACGAGCAGTACTTC
CDR3 protein: CASSLAGQTYEQYF

J gene: TRBJ2-1
clone size: .
D gene: .
V gene: TRBV11-3
CDR3 DNA: TGTGCCAGCAGCGGTCCGGGCAGGGGACCAGACAATGAGCAGTTCTTC
CDR3 protein: CASSGPGRGPDNEQFF

J gene: TRBJ1-5
clone size: .
D gene: TRBD1
V gene: TRBV5-6
CDR3 DNA: TGTGCCAGTAAGGTTGAAGGGGGCAGTCAGCCCCAGCATTTT
CDR3 protein: CASKVEGGSQPQHF

J gene: TRBJ1-1
clone size: few
D gene: TRBD1
V gene: TRBV4-2
CDR3 DNA: TGTGCCAGCAGAACCCTCAGGGGGCGGACTGAAGCTTTCTTT
CDR3 protein: CASRTLRGRTEAFF

J gene: TRBJ1-1
clone size: .
D gene: .
V gene: TRBV29-1
CDR3 DNA: TGCAGCGTTGAAAGGGTCCAGGGTGAAACTGAAGCTTTCTTT
CDR3 protein: CSVERVQGETEAFF

J gene: TRBJ2-5
clone size: .
D gene: .
V gene: TRBV11-3
CDR3 DNA: TGTGCCAGCAGCCCTCAGGGTTGGGAGACCCAGTACTTC
CDR3 protein: CASSPQGWETQYF

J gene: TRBJ1-5
clone size: .
D gene: .
V gene: TRBV2
CDR3 DNA: TGTGCCAGCAGTGGGGAGGCTCAGCCCCAGCATTTT
CDR3 protein: CASSGEAQPQHF

J gene: TRBJ2-7
clone size: once
D gene: .
V gene: TRBV11-3
CDR3 DNA: TGTGCCAGCAGCTTGCAGGGCTCCTACGAGCAGTACTTC
CDR3 protein: CASSLQGSYEQYF

J gene: TRBJ2-7
clone size: .
D gene: .
V gene: TRBV10-3
CDR3 DNA: TGTGCCATCAGTGAGACCCCGGACAGCCAGCCGTATTCCTACGAGCAGTACTTC
CDR3 protein: CAISETPDSQPYSYEQYF

J gene: TRBJ1-5
clone size: .
D gene: .
V gene: TRBV7-9
CDR3 DNA: TGTGCCAGCAGCTTAGGTGGGGGGGGCAATCAGCCCCAGCATTTT
CDR3 protein: CASSLGGGGNQPQHF

J gene: TRBJ2-3
clone size: .
D gene: TRBD1
V gene: TRBV5-1
CDR3 DNA: TGCGCCAGCAGCTTATGGGGACAGCCAGGGGATACGCAGTATTTT
CDR3 protein: CASSLWGQPGDTQYF

J gene: TRBJ1-6
clone size: .
D gene: .
V gene: TRBV7-2
CDR3 DNA: TGTGCCAGCAGACCCATGAGCTCCTATAATTCACCCCTCCACTTT
CDR3 protein: CASRPMSSYNSPLHF

J gene: TRBJ1-1
clone size: few
D gene: TRBD1
V gene: TRBV4-1
CDR3 DNA: TGCGCCAGCAGCCAACCTCGGGACAGTCCAGGCACTGAAGCTTTCTTT
CDR3 protein: CASSQPRDSPGTEAFF

J gene: TRBJ2-7
clone size: .
D gene: .
V gene: TRBV4-1
CDR3 DNA: TGCGCCAGCAGCCAAGAAATCCCGGGGTCCCCCATAAAGTACTTC
CDR3 protein: CASSQEIPGSPIKYF

J gene: TRBJ2-1
clone size: .
D gene: .
V gene: TRBV4-3
CDR3 DNA: TGCGCCAGCAGCCAAGGCTTGGCGGGCGAGCAGTTCTTC
CDR3 protein: CASSQGLAGEQFF

J gene: TRBJ2-5
clone size: .
D gene: TRBD1
V gene: TRBV7-9
CDR3 DNA: TGTGCCAGCAGCTTAAGAGACAGGGGTACAGAGACCCAGTACTTC
CDR3 protein: CASSLRDRGTETQYF

J gene: TRBJ2-1
clone size: .
D gene: TRBD2
V gene: TRBV9
CDR3 DNA: TGTGCCAGCAGCAAATCGGGGGGTATGCACAATGAGCAGTTCTTC
CDR3 protein: CASSKSGGMHNEQFF

J gene: TRBJ1-2
clone size: once
D gene: .
V gene: TRBV2
CDR3 DNA: TGTGCCAGCAGTCCGACAGGCTATGGCTACACCTTC
CDR3 protein: CASSPTGYGYTF

J gene: TRBJ1-5
clone size: .
D gene: TRBD1
V gene: TRBV29-1
CDR3 DNA: TGCACCATTGAACAAACAGGGGATAGCAATCAGCCCCAGCATTTT
CDR3 protein: CTIEQTGDSNQPQHF

J gene: TRBJ1-5
clone size: .
D gene: .
V gene: TRBV23-1
CDR3 DNA: TGCGCCAGCAGCCCGTCTCGGCAGCCCCAGCATTTT
CDR3 protein: CASSPSRQPQHF

J gene: TRBJ2-1
clone size: .
D gene: TRBD2
V gene: TRBV5-1
CDR3 DNA: TGCGCCAGCACCGGGGTTAGCGGGGGCGCCACCTACAATGAGCAGTTCTTC
CDR3 protein: CASTGVSGGATYNEQFF

J gene: TRBJ1-2
clone size: .
D gene: .
V gene: TRBV28
CDR3 DNA: TGTGCCAGCAGTTCCCGTCACGGTAATGGCTACACCTTC
CDR3 protein: CASSSRHGNGYTF

J gene: TRBJ2-7
clone size: .
D gene: TRBD1
V gene: TRBV6-5
CDR3 DNA: TGTGCCAGCAGAGGACAGGGGATATACGAGCAGTACTTC
CDR3 protein: CASRGQGIYEQYF

J gene: TRBJ1-6
clone size: .
D gene: TRBD1
V gene: TRBV7-2
CDR3 DNA: TGTGCCAGCAGCTTTCCTCCGGACAGGGGGAGAGATTCACCCCTCCACTTT
CDR3 protein: CASSFPPDRGRDSPLHF

J gene: TRBJ1-2
clone size: few
D gene: TRBD1
V gene: TRBV29-1
CDR3 DNA: TGCAGCGTTGAACCACGCCAGGGGGCGCCGGGCTACACCTTC
CDR3 protein: CSVEPRQGAPGYTF

J gene: TRBJ2-2
clone size: .
D gene: .
V gene: TRBV4-3
CDR3 DNA: TGCGCCAGCAGCCAAGAATATAGTAGCGGGGAGCTGTTTTTT
CDR3 protein: CASSQEYSSGELFF

J gene: TRBJ2-5
clone size: few
D gene: .
V gene: TRBV4-1
CDR3 DNA: TGCGCCAGCAGCCAAGTTGGCGGGGTAGAGACCCAGTACTTC
CDR3 protein: CASSQVGGVETQYF

J gene: TRBJ2-7
clone size: .
D gene: .
V gene: TRBV5-1
CDR3 DNA: TGCGCCAGCAGCTTGGAGTTTTGGCAGGAAGAGCAGTACTTC
CDR3 protein: CASSLEFWQEEQYF

J gene: TRBJ2-2
clone size: .
D gene: TRBD2
V gene: TRBV7-8
CDR3 DNA: TGTGCCAGCAGCTTAGCGACTAGCGGGGCCGGGGAGCTGTTTTTT
CDR3 protein: CASSLATSGAGELFF

J gene: TRBJ1-4
clone size: .
D gene: .
V gene: TRBV28
CDR3 DNA: TGTGCCAGCAGTTCGAGTGAAAAACTGTTTTTT
CDR3 protein: CASSSSEKLFF

J gene: TRBJ1-2
clone size: .
D gene: .
V gene: TRBV10-3
CDR3 DNA: TGTGCCATCAGTGAGCCCGTACAAAGGGAGGAATCTAACTATGGCTACACCTTC
CDR3 protein: CAISEPVQREESNYGYTF

J gene: TRBJ2-4
clone size: .
D gene: TRBD1
V gene: TRBV5-6
CDR3 DNA: TGTGCCAGCAGGATCTACAGGGGCAAAAACATTCAGTACTTC
CDR3 protein: CASRIYRGKNIQYF

J gene: TRBJ2-7
clone size: .
D gene: TRBD1
V gene: TRBV9
CDR3 DNA: TGTGCCAGCAGCGGAGGACAGGGGATCTACGAGCAGTACTTC
CDR3 protein: CASSGGQGIYEQYF

J gene: TRBJ1-1
clone size: .
D gene: .
V gene: TRBV30
CDR3 DNA: TGTGCCTGGGGGGCTGGACAGCTCTTTATGAACACTGAAGCTTTCTTT
CDR3 protein: CAWGAGQLFMNTEAFF

J gene: TRBJ1-1
clone size: .
D gene: .
V gene: TRBV4-2
CDR3 DNA: TGTGCCAGCAGCCAAGAGAATGATTATCGGGTGTCCTGGAACACTGAAGCTTTCTTT
CDR3 protein: CASSQENDYRVSWNTEAFF

J gene: TRBJ1-1
clone size: .
D gene: .
V gene: TRBV7-9
CDR3 DNA: TGTGCCAGTCTCGGGACACCTAACACTGAAGCTTTCTTT
CDR3 protein: CASLGTPNTEAFF

J gene: TRBJ2-5
clone size: .
D gene: TRBD2
V gene: TRBV5-1
CDR3 DNA: TGCGCCAGCAGCTTGCGAATAGCGGGGTCACAAGAGACCCAGTACTTC
CDR3 protein: CASSLRIAGSQETQYF

J gene: TRBJ2-5
clone size: few
D gene: .
V gene: TRBV4-3
CDR3 DNA: TGCGCCAGCAGCCAAGATTACAGCCCCCAAGAGACCCAGTACTTC
CDR3 protein: CASSQDYSPQETQYF

J gene: TRBJ2-1
clone size: .
D gene: TRBD1
V gene: TRBV11-3
CDR3 DNA: TGTGCCAGCAGCTTGTACGGGACAGGGGCCAATGAGCAGTTCTTC
CDR3 protein: CASSLYGTGANEQFF

J gene: TRBJ2-3
clone size: .
D gene: TRBD2
V gene: TRBV9
CDR3 DNA: TGTGCCAGCAGCGTAGGAGGCGGGGGTGGGACAGATACGCAGTATTTT
CDR3 protein: CASSVGGGGGTDTQYF

J gene: TRBJ1-3
clone size: few
D gene: TRBD1
V gene: TRBV4-1
CDR3 DNA: TGCGCCAGCACCCTTCAAACAGGGGGAAGTGGAAACACCATATATTTT
CDR3 protein: CASTLQTGGSGNTIYF

J gene: TRBJ2-1
clone size: .
D gene: .
V gene: TRBV10-3
CDR3 DNA: TGTGCCATCAGTCAACAACAGTATGAGCAGTTCTTC
CDR3 protein: CAISQQQYEQFF